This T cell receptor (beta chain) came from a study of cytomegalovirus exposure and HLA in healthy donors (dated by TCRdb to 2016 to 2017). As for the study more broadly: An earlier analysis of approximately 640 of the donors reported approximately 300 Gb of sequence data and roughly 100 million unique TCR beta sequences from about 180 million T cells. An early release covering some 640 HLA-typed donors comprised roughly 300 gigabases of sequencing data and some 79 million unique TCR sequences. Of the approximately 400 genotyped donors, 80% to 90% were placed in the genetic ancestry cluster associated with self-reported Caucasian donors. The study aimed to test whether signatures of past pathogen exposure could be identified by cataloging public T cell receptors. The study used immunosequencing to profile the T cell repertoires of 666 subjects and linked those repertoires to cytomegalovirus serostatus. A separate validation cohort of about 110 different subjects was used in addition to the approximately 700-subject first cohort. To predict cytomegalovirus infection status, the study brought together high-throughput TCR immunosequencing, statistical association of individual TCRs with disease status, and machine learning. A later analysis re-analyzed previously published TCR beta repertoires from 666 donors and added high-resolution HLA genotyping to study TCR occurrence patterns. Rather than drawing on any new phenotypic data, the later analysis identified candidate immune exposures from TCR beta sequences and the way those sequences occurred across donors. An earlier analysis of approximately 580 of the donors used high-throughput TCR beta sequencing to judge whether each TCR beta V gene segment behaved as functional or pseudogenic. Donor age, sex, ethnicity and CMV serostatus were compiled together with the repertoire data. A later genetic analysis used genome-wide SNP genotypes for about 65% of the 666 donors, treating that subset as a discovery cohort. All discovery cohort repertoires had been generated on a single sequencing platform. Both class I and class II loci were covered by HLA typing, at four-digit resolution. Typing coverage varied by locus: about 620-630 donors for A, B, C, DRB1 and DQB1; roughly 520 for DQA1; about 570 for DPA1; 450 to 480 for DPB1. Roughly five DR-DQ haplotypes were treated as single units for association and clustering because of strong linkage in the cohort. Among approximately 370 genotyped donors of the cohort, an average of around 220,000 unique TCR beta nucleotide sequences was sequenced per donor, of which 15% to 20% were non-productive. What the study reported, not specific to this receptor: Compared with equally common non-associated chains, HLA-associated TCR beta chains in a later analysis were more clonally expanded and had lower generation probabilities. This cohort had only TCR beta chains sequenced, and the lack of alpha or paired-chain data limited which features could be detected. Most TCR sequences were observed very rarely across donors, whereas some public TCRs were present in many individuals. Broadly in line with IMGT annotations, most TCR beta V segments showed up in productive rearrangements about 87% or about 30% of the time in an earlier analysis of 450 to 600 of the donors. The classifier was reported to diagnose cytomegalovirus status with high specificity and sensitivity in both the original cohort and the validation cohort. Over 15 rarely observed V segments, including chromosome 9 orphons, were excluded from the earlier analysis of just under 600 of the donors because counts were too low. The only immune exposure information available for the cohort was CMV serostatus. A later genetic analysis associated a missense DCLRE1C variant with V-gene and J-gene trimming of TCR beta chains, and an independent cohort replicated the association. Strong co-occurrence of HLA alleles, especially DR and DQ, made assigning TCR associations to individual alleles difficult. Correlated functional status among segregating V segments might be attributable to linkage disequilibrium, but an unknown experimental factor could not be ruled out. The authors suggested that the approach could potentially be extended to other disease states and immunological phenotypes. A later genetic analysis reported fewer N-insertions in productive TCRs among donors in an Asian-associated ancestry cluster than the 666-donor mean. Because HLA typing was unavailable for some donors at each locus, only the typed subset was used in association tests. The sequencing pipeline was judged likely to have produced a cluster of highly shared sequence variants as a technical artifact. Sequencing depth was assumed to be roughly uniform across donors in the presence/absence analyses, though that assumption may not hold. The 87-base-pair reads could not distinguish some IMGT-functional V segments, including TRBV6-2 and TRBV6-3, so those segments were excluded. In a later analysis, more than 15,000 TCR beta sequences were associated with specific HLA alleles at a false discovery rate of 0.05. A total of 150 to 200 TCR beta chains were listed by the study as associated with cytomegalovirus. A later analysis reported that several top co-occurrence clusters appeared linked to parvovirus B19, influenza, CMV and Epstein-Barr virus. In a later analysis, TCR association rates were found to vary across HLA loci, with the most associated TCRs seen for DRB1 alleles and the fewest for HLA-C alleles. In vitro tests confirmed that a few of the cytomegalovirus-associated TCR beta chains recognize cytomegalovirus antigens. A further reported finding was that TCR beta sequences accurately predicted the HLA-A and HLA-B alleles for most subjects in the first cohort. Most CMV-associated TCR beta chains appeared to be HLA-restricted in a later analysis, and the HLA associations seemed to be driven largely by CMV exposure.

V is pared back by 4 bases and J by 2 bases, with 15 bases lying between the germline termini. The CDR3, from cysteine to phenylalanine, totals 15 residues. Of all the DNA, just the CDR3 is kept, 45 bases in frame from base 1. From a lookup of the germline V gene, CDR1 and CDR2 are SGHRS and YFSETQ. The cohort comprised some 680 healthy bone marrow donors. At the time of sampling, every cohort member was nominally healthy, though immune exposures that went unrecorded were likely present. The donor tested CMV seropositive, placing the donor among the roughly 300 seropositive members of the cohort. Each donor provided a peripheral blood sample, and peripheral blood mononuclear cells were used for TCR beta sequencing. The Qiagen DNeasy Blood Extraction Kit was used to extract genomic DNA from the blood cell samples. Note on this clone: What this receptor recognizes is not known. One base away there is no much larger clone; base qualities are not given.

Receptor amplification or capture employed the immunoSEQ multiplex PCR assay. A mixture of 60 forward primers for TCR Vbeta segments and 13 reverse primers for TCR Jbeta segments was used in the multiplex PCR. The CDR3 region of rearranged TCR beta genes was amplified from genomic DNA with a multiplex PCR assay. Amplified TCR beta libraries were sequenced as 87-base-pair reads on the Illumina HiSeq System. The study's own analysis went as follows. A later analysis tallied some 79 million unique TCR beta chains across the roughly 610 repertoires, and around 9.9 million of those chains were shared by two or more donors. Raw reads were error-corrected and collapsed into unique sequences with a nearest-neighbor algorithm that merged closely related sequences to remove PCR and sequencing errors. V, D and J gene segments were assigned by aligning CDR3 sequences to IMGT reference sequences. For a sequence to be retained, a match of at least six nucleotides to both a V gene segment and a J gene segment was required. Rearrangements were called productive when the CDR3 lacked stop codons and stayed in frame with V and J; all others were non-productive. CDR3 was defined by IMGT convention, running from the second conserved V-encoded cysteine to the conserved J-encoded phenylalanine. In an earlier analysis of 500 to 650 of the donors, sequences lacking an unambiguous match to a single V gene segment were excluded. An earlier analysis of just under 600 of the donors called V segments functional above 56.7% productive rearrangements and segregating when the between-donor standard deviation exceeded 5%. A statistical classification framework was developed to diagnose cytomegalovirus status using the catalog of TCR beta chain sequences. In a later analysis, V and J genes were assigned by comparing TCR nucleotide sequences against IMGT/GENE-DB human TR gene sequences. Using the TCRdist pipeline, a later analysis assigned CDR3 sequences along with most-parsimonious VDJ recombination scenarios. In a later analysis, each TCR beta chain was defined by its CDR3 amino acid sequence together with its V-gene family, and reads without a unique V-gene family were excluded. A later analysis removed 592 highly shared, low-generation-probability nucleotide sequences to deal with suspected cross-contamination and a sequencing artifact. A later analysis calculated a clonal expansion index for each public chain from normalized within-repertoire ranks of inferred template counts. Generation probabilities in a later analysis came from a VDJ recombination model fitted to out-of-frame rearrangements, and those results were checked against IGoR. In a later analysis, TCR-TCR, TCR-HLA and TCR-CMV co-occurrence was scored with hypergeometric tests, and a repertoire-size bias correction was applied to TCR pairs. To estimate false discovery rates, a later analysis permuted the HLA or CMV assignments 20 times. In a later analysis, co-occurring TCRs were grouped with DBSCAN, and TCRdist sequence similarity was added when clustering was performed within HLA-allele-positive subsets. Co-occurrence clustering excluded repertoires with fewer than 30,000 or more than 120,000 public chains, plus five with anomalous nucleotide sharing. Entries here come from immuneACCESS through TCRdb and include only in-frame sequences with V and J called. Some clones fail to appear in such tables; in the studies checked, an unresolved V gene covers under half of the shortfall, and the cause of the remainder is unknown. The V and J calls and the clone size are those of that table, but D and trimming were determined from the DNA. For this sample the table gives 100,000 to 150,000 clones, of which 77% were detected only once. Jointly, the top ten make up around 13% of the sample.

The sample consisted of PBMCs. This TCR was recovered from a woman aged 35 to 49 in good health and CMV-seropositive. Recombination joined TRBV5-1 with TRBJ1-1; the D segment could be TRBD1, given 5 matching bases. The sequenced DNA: TGCGCCAGCAGCCCAGGGTCGGGCCTTAACACTGAAGCTTTCTTT. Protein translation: CASSPGSGLNTEAFF.